A single T cell receptor beta chain is shown here with its context. The Seattle patients, enrolled during active infection, were followed longitudinally. The source of the sample is a study of blood T cell repertoires in COVID-19. Germline values: CDR1 SGHTA, CDR2 FQGNSA. CDR3 length: 19 amino acids. The V and J ends lost 4 bases and 3 bases, in that order; junction bases with no gene match: 12. The data were produced by immunoSEQ multiplex PCR, yet TCRdb's version contains in-frame clones alone and is incomplete. The sample lists around 360,000 clones; over 75% were seen once. The chain couples TRBV7-2 to TRBJ2-2; 12 positions match TRBD2. Sequencing was performed on peripheral blood. The receptor comes from a young woman with COVID-19, enrolled during active disease. The CDR3 region has the DNA TGTGCCAGCAGCTCAGTAAATGTCGGACTAGCGGGACACACCGGGGAGCTGTTTTTT. Its protein is CASSSVNVGLAGHTGELFF.